This T cell receptor (beta chain) was captured in a study of glioma-infiltrating T cells. Study-wide results and limits: Gliomas, especially low-grade, showed above-expected tissue-blood divergence; non-neoplastic patients showed below. Tissue and blood shared very few CDR3 sequences.

This clonotype was observed at least ten times. Its target is not known. The iRepertoire nested amplicon-rescue multiplex PCR amplified TCR alpha and beta CDR3s from RNA. TCRdb reanalysed the multiplex PCR reads using MiXCR and keeps one entry per CDR3 protein. Altogether about 180,000 distinct CDR3 sequences are present, about 46% being singletons, with the ten largest covering roughly 5.5%. This CDR3 spans 14 amino acids. Germline CDR1 SGHVS, CDR2 FQNEAQ. V lost 3 bases, J lost 6 bases, and 12 bases lay in between. Sequenced input: glioma tissue, nonneoplastic brain tissue, or PBMCs (not recorded which). The clonotype originates from a human donor with low-grade glioma or glioblastoma, undergoing nonglioma brain surgery, or in good health (not recorded which). This rearrangement joins TRBV7-8 to TRBJ1-5; no clear D gene. The chain's CDR3 is CASSLGISPQPQHF. The CDR3 coding sequence is TGTGCCAGCAGCTTGGGGATTTCGCCTCAGCCCCAGCATTTT.